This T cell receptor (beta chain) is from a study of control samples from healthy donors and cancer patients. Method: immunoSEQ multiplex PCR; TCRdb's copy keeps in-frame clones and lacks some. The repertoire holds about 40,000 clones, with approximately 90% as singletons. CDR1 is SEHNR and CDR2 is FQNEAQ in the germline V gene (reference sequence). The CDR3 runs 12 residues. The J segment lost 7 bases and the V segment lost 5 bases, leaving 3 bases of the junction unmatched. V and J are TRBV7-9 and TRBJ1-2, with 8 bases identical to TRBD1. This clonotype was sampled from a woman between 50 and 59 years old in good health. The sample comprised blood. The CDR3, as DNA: TGTGCCAGCAGCCCAGGGGGCAGTGGCTACACCTTC. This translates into CASSPGGSGYTF.